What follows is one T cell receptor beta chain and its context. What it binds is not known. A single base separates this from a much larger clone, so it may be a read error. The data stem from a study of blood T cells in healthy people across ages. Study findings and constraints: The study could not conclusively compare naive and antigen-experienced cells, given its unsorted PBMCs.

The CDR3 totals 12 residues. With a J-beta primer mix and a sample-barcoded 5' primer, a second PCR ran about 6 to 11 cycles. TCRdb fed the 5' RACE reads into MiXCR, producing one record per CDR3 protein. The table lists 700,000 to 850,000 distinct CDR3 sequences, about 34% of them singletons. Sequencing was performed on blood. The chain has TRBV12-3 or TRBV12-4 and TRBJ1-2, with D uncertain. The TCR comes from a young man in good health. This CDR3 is CASRINNDGYTF. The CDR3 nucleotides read TGTGCCAGCAGGATAAATAACGATGGCTACACCTTC.